This entry lists 31 T cell receptor beta chains sequenced from one sample in a study of CD8+ T cells in alopecia areata. Following extraction, RNA underwent reverse transcription to cDNA, which served as the sequencing template. Clones were read by immunoSEQ multiplex PCR, and TCRdb kept only the in-frame ones, dropping some. Of about 250,000 clones in the sample, roughly 63% were seen once. Treatment described: oral pan-JAK inhibitor, 5-10 mg twice daily. Specimen: CD4+ T cells sorted from blood, collected at week 52, from a patient treated with tofacitinib. Source of these receptors: a human donor with alopecia areata.

This clone has only a few counts. The V gene is TRBV29-1, the J gene TRBJ2-1, with 9 bases that match TRBD1. The CDR3 runs 13 residues. Germline V gives CDR1 SQVTM, CDR2 ANQGSEA. V lost 3 bases, J lost 9 bases, and 6 bases stayed unmatched. The CDR3 coding sequence is TGCAGCGTTGACGTCGGACAGGGGATTGAGCAGTTCTTC. Translation: CSVDVGQGIEQFF.

The chain has TRBV15 and TRBJ1-5; D not resolved. The CDR3 runs to 14 residues. Trimming left V 0 bases short and J 5 bases short, with 8 bases between. Germline V gene lookup returns CDR1 LNHNV and CDR2 YYDKDF (reference sequence). In nucleotides, the CDR3 is TGTGCCACCAGCAGAGACCATAACGATCAGCCCCAGCATTTT. Translated: CATSRDHNDQPQHF.

In this sample, this clone turned up a few times. The V gene is TRBV5-1, the J gene TRBJ2-5; D possibly uses TRBD1 or TRBD2 (5 bases each). CDR3 length: 15 amino acids. V was cut by 4 bases and J by 5 bases, with 18 bases left in between. Germline CDR1 SGHRS, CDR2 YFSETQ. The CDR3 spells CASSPGTDFKETQYF. CDR3 nucleotide sequence: TGCGCCAGCAGCCCCGGGACCGACTTTAAGGAGACCCAGTACTTC.

This chain uses TRBV25-1 with TRBJ1-4, with D hard to call. This CDR3 has 12 residues. The germline CDR1 and CDR2 sequences are MGHDK and SYGVNS. CDR3 sequence: CAGRGENEKLFF. CDR3 nucleotide sequence: TGTGCAGGTCGTGGGGAGAATGAAAAACTGTTTTTT.

The genes are TRBV2 and TRBJ1-1; 11 bases are shared with TRBD1. Germline V gives CDR1 SNHLY, CDR2 FYNNEI. With V trimmed by 5 bases and J by 11 bases, 7 bases remained unmatched. The CDR3 contains 13 residues. The CDR3 region is CASSPTDRGQAFF. The CDR3 DNA sequence: TGTGCCAGCAGTCCGACGGACAGGGGGCAGGCTTTCTTT.

The chain employs TRBV19 and TRBJ2-4, with TRBD2 matching over 14 bases. Unmatched junction bases numbered 6, after V lost 5 bases and J lost 6 bases. Germline V gene data show CDR1 as LNHDA and CDR2 as SQIVND (reference sequence). The CDR3 runs 16 residues. The CDR3 DNA is TGTGCCAGTAGTCCCGGACTAGCGGGGGGAATAAACATTCAGTACTTC. Translated: CASSPGLAGGINIQYF. The variable domain in full, completed from reference TRBV19 and TRBJ2-4, reads DGGITQSPKYLFRKEGQNVTLSCEQNLNHDAMYWYRQDPGQGLRLIYYSQIVNDFQKGDIAEGYSVSREKKESFPLTVTSAQKNPTAFYLCASSPGLAGGINIQYFGAGTRLSVL.

This clone was seen only a few times. The rearrangement uses TRBV2 and TRBJ2-3; 9 nucleotides agree with TRBD1. This CDR3 spans 15 amino acids. J gave up 3 bases and V 5 bases, and 6 bases lay outside the gene matches. Per the germline V gene, CDR1 is SNHLY and CDR2 is FYNNEI. The CDR3, as DNA: TGTGCCAGCAGTTCCACAGGGGGCTTAACAGATACGCAGTATTTT. Translating it yields CASSSTGGLTDTQYF.

Only a few counts were recorded for this clone. V and J are TRBV19 and TRBJ2-7; D is possibly TRBD1 (5 bases). Trimming shortened V by 4 bases and J by 0 bases, and 7 bases separated the two germline ends. The CDR3 contains 13 residues. Germline values: CDR1 LNHDA, CDR2 SQIVND (reference sequence). The CDR3 DNA reads TGTGCCAGTAGTAAGACAGTCTCCTACGAGCAGTACTTC. This codes for CASSKTVSYEQYF.

This clone appeared once. The chain is built from TRBV15 and TRBJ2-7; no definite D call. CDR3 size: 13 residues. V was trimmed by 1 base and J by 2 bases, leaving 6 bases between them. The germline CDR1 and CDR2 sequences are LNHNV and YYDKDF (reference sequence). In nucleotides, the CDR3 is TGTGCCACCAGCAGAGGGGCCGCCTACGAGCAGTACTTC. Protein product: CATSRGAAYEQYF. Drawing the rest from reference TRBV15 and TRBJ2-7, the complete variable domain is DAMVIQNPRYQVTQFGKPVTLSCSQTLNHNVMYWYQQKSSQAPKLLFHYYDKDFNNEADTPDNFQSRRPNTSFCFLDIRSPGLGDTAMYLCATSRGAAYEQYFGPGTRLTVT.

This clone was recorded a few times. The chain recombines TRBV25-1 with TRBJ2-7, with D tentatively TRBD2 (5 bases). With 3 bases removed from V and 2 bases from J, the gap between germline ends came to 14 bases. The CDR3 is 15 amino acids. Germline V gives CDR1 MGHDK, CDR2 SYGVNS. CDR3 protein: CASSELTGFTYEQYF. In nucleotides, the CDR3 is TGTGCCAGCAGTGAGTTAACGGGGTTTACCTACGAGCAGTACTTC.

This clone was detected a few times. The chain uses TRBV27 and TRBJ2-7; 9 nucleotides agree with TRBD1. V trimming: 6 bases; J trimming: 4 bases; junction bases outside the gene matches: 7. This CDR3 comprises 14 residues. Germline assignment: CDR1 MNHEY and CDR2 SMNVEV (reference sequence). CDR3 in amino acids: CASRRQGGRYEQYF. CDR3 DNA sequence: TGTGCCAGCAGACGACAGGGGGGTCGGTACGAGCAGTACTTC.

This clone has only a few counts. Different DNA sequences within this sample yield the same CDR3. The V gene is TRBV29-1, the J gene TRBJ2-7; a possible D gene is TRBD2 (5 bases). Germline V lookup: CDR1 SQVTM, CDR2 ANQGSEA. V was trimmed by 4 bases and J by 0 bases, leaving 10 bases between them. CDR3 length: 13 amino acids. The CDR3 loop reads CSVVPTSSYEQYF. In DNA form, the CDR3 reads TGCAGCGTTGTCCCAACTAGCTCCTACGAGCAGTACTTC.

The V call is TRBV2, the J call TRBJ2-7; 12 bases line up with TRBD1. Germline assignment: CDR1 SNHLY and CDR2 FYNNEI. V dropped 4 bases and J dropped 5; count of bases not matched to a gene: 3. The CDR3 is 14 residues long. The CDR3 sequence: CASSVGQGAHEQYF. CDR3 nucleotides: TGTGCCAGCAGTGTGGGACAGGGGGCCCACGAGCAGTACTTC.

The chain joins TRBV5-1 to TRBJ2-1, with D maybe TRBD1 (5 bases). V was clipped by 0 bases and J by 0 bases, with 7 bases between them. The CDR3 extends over 15 amino acids. Germline values: CDR1 SGHRS, CDR2 YFSETQ. CDR3 DNA sequence: TGCGCCAGCAGCTTGGTCCAGGGCTCCTACAATGAGCAGTTCTTC. It encodes CASSLVQGSYNEQFF.

The J gene is TRBJ1-6, the V gene TRBV6-4; no reliable D call. Germline values: CDR1 MRHNA, CDR2 SNTAGT. V lost 3 bases to trimming and J lost 6 bases, with 6 bases between them. This CDR3 spans 13 amino acids. In DNA, the CDR3 is TGTGCCAGCAGTGAGGAGAGTAATTCACCCCTCCACTTT. It yields the protein CASSEESNSPLHF.

The gene calls are TRBV5-1 and TRBJ2-1; D may be TRBD1 (9 bases). There are 14 residues in the CDR3. Germline V gene sequence: CDR1 SGHRS, CDR2 YFSETQ. V was shortened by 4 bases and J by 7 bases, with 15 bases between the two germline ends. CDR3 sequence (DNA): TGCGCCAGCAGCCGGGAGGGACAGGGAAATGAGCAGTTCTTC. It codes for CASSREGQGNEQFF.

The chain is built from TRBV25-1 and TRBJ2-5, with D tentatively TRBD1 or TRBD2 (5 bases each). This CDR3 contains 11 residues. CDR1 MGHDK and CDR2 SYGVNS come from the germline V gene. Deletions cut 8 bases from V and 9 bases from J, with 13 bases between. The CDR3 DNA is TGTGCCAGCGGGGGAGTCCGGGCCCAGTACTTC. Translation gives CASGGVRAQYF.

The sample holds a few counts of this clone. The genes are TRBV9 and TRBJ1-3; the D gene is possibly TRBD1 (5 bases). The CDR3 is 16 residues long. Germline-derived CDR1 and CDR2 are SGDLS and YYNGEE. The germline V and J ends were trimmed by 5 bases and 1 base, with 16 bases remaining between them. Written as DNA, the CDR3 is TGTGCCAGCAGTCCCTCGGCGGGGCGATCTGGAAACACCATATATTTT. It specifies CASSPSAGRSGNTIYF.

The J gene is TRBJ1-1, the V gene TRBV7-8, with D tentatively TRBD1 (6 bases). Germline V gene data show CDR1 as SGHVS and CDR2 as FQNEAQ. The CDR3 extends over 13 amino acids. V lost 5 bases and J 8 bases, leaving 15 bases between the germline ends. The CDR3 DNA reads as TGTGCCAGCAGCCCTAGGACAGAACCCGAAGCTTTCTTT. Translation: CASSPRTEPEAFF. The full variable domain, its missing parts supplied by reference TRBV7-8 and TRBJ1-1, is GAGVSQSPRYKVAKRGQDVALRCDPISGHVSLFWYQQALGQGPEFLTYFQNEAQLDKSGLPSDRFFAERPEGSVSTLKIQRTQQEDSAVYLCASSPRTEPEAFFGQGTRLTVV.

The V gene is TRBV5-6, the J gene TRBJ2-2; 9 nucleotides line up with TRBD1. Germline values: CDR1 SGHDT, CDR2 YYEEEE. V lost 4 bases, J lost 7 bases, and 11 bases stayed unmatched. This CDR3 spans 16 amino acids. The CDR3 DNA reads TGTGCCAGCAGCCCGAGAGGGGACAGGGTCCACGGGGAGCTGTTTTTT. Translation: CASSPRGDRVHGELFF.

The sample holds a few counts of this clone. Other DNA sequences in the sample encode the same CDR3. V usage is TRBV15 and J usage is TRBJ2-5; 8 bases are shared with TRBD2. Germline V gene lookup returns CDR1 LNHNV and CDR2 YYDKDF (reference sequence). The ends lost 3 bases at V and 3 bases at J; junction bases unmatched: 3. This CDR3 contains 14 residues. CDR3 residues: CATSRHGGEETQYF. The CDR3 DNA sequence: TGTGCCACCAGCAGGCACGGGGGGGAAGAGACCCAGTACTTC.

The gene calls are TRBV7-9 and TRBJ1-5; possibly TRBD1 for D (6 bases). There are 15 residues in the CDR3. V lost 0 bases and J lost 3, with 9 bases in between. CDR1 SEHNR and CDR2 FQNEAQ come from the germline V gene (reference sequence). CDR3 region: CASSLAGAYNQPQHF. The DNA of the CDR3 is TGTGCCAGCAGCTTAGCGGGGGCCTACAATCAGCCCCAGCATTTT.

This chain uses TRBV30 with TRBJ1-6; 10 positions agree with TRBD1. This CDR3 is 15 amino acids long. Per germline, CDR1 GTSNPN and CDR2 SVGIG (reference sequence). V shed 3 bases and J 5 bases; nucleotides not matched to a gene: 4. The CDR3 DNA sequence: TGTGCCTGGAGCGGCGGGACAGGGGATAATTCACCCCTCCACTTT. Translating gives CAWSGGTGDNSPLHF.

As DNA, the CDR3 is TGTGCCAGCAGCCCAACTAGGGGGCTAAATCAGCCCCAGCATTTT. Encoded protein: CASSPTRGLNQPQHF. The rearrangement uses TRBV7-2 and TRBJ1-5, with TRBD1 matching 7 bases. This CDR3 comprises 15 residues. Unmatched junction bases numbered 8, after V lost 5 bases and J lost 4 bases. Germline CDR1 and CDR2: SGHTA and FQGNSA.

This clone turned up a few times. This sequence joins TRBV23-1 and TRBJ2-1; the D gene is possibly TRBD2 (6 bases). TRBV23-1 is an open reading frame, and its role is uncertain. The CDR3 length is 16 residues. Trimming removed 11 bases at V and 2 bases at J, with 22 bases between. In DNA, the CDR3 is TGCGCCGCCCCAGGAGCTAGCGTAACAACCTACAATGAGCAGTTCTTC. Amino acids: CAAPGASVTTYNEQFF.

This chain uses TRBV10-3 with TRBJ2-7; D assignment may be TRBD1 or TRBD2 (7 bases each). Germline V gives CDR1 ENHRY, CDR2 SYGVKD. This CDR3 spans 13 amino acids. CDR3 in DNA: TGTGCATCGGGGAGGGGGCTATCCCACGAGCAGTACTTC. As protein: CASGRGLSHEQYF.

The chain couples TRBV5-1 to TRBJ1-5; TRBD1 is a possible D gene (6 bases). Trimming left V 0 bases short and J 4 bases short, with 11 bases between. CDR3 size: 15 residues. The germline V gene encodes CDR1 SGHRS and CDR2 YFSETQ. This CDR3 reads CASSLAGGANQPQHF. DNA of the CDR3: TGCGCCAGCAGCTTGGCGGGGGGCGCGAATCAGCCCCAGCATTTT.

This clone was counted a few times. V is TRBV2 and J is TRBJ1-4; 10 positions agree with TRBD1. Germline V gene data show CDR1 as SNHLY and CDR2 as FYNNEI. The CDR3 runs to 14 residues. With V trimmed by 5 bases and J by 8 bases, 5 bases remained unmatched. CDR3 sequence: CASSRDRGLEKLFF. The CDR3 DNA is TGTGCCAGCAGTAGGGACAGGGGTTTGGAAAAACTGTTTTTT.

This chain uses TRBV12-5 with TRBJ1-1, with unresolved D. Germline CDR1 LGHNT, CDR2 FRNRAP. V lost 7 bases to trimming and J lost 4 bases, with 13 bases between them. This CDR3 spans 13 amino acids. The CDR3 DNA sequence: TGTGCTAGTGAACGGGCGCGGGGCACTGAAGCTTTCTTT. It codes for CASERARGTEAFF.

This clone was observed many times. The chain carries TRBV6-5 and TRBJ1-6; unclear D gene. The CDR3 length is 15 residues. Germline V gene sequence: CDR1 MNHEY, CDR2 SVGAGI. V was cut by 6 bases and J by 10 bases, with 19 bases left in between. CDR3 protein: CASSRRAASSSPLHF. CDR3 DNA sequence: TGTGCCAGCAGCCGTCGGGCAGCTTCCTCATCACCCCTCCACTTT.

This clone has a handful of counts. The rearrangement uses TRBV7-9 and TRBJ2-5; TRBD2 agrees at 13 bases. CDR1 and CDR2 (germline): SEHNR, FQNEAQ (reference sequence). The V segment lost 6 bases and the J segment 5 bases; nucleotides outside the gene matches: 6. This CDR3 is built from 15 residues. The CDR3: CASSFGLAGEETQYF. The CDR3 DNA sequence: TGTGCCAGCAGTTTCGGACTAGCGGGGGAGGAGACCCAGTACTTC.